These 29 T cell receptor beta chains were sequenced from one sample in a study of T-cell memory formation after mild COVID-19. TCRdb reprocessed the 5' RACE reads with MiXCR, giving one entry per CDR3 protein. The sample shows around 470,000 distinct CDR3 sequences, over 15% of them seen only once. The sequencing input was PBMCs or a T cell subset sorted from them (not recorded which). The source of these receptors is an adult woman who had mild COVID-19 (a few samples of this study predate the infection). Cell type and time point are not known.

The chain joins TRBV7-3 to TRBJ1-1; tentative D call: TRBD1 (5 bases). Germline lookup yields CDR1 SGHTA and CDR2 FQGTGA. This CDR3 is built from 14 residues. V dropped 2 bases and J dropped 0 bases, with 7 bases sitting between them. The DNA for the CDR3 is TGTGCCAGCAGCTTAGGGGGGATGAACACTGAAGCTTTCTTT. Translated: CASSLGGMNTEAFF.

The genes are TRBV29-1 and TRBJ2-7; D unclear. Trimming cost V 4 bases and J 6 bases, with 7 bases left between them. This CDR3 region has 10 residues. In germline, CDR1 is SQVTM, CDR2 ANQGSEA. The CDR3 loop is CSVVGTEQYF. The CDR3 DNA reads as TGCAGCGTTGTTGGAACCGAGCAGTACTTC.

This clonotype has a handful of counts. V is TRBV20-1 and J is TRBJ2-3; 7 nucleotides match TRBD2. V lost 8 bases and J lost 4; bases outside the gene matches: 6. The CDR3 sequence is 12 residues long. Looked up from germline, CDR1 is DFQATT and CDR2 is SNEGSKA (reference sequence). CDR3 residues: CSTVRGADTQYF. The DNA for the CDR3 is TGCAGTACGGTCCGGGGGGCAGATACGCAGTATTTT.

The CDR3 sequence is CASSLELADIVNEQFF. CDR3 sequence (DNA): TGTGCCAGCAGCTTAGAACTAGCTGATATAGTCAATGAGCAGTTCTTC. V and J are TRBV7-9 and TRBJ2-1; possibly TRBD2 for D (6 bases). This CDR3 is built from 16 residues. The ends were cut back, 1 base at V and 6 bases at J, with 16 bases in the middle. Germline CDR1 SEHNR, CDR2 FQNEAQ (reference sequence).

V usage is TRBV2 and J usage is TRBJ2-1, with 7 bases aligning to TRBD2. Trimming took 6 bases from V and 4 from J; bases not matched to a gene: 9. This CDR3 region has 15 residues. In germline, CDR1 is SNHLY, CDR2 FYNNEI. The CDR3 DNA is TGTGCCAGCAGCGCCCTAGCGGAACTATACAATGAGCAGTTCTTC. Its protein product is CASSALAELYNEQFF.

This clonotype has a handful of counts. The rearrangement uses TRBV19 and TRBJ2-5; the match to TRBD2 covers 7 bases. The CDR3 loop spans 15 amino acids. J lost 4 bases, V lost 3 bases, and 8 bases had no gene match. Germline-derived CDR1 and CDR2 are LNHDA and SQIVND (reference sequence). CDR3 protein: CASSIFAGVGETQYF. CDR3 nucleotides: TGTGCCAGTAGTATCTTCGCGGGAGTCGGAGAGACCCAGTACTTC.

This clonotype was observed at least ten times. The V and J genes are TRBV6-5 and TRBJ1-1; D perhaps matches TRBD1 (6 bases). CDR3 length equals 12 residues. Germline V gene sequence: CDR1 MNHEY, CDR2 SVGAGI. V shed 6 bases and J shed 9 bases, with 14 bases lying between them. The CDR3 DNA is TGTGCCAGCAGGCGTACGACAGGTCAAGCTTTCTTT. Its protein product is CASRRTTGQAFF.

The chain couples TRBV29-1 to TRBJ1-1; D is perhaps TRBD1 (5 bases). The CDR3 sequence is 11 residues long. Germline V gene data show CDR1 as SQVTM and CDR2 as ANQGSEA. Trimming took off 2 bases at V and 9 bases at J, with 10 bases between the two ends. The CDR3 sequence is CSVETGRKAFF. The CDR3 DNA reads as TGCAGCGTTGAAACGGGACGTAAAGCTTTCTTT. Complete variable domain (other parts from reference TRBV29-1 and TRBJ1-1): SAVISQKPSRDICQRGTSLTIQCQVDSQVTMMFWYRQQPGQSLTLIATANQGSEATYESGFVIDKFPISRPNLTFSTLTVSNMSPEDSSIYLCSVETGRKAFFGQGTRLTVV.

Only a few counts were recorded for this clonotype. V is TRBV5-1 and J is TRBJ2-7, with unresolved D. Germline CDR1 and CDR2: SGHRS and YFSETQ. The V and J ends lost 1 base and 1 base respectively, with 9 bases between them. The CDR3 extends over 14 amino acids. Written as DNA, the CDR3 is TGCGCCAGCAGCTTGATGGCAAGATCCTACGAGCAGTACTTC. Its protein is CASSLMARSYEQYF.

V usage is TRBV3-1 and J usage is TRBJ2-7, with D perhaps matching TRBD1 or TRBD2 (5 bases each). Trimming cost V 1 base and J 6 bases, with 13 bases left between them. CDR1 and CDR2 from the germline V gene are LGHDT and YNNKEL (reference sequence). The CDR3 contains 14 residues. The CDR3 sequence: CASSQGRDVREQYF. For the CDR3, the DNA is TGTGCCAGCAGCCAAGGCAGGGACGTCCGCGAGCAGTACTTC.

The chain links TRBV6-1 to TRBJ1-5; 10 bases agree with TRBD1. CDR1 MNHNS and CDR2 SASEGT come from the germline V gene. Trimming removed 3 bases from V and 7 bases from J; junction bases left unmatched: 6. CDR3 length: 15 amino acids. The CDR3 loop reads CASSETGGDEQPQHF. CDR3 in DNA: TGTGCCAGCAGTGAGACAGGGGGCGATGAACAGCCCCAGCATTTT.

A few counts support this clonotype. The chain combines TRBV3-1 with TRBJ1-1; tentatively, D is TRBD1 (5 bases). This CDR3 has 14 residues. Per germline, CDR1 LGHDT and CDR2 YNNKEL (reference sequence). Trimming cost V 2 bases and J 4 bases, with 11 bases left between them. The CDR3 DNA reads TGTGCCAGCAGCCAAACCGGGGGGACCACTGAAGCTTTCTTT. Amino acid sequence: CASSQTGGTTEAFF.

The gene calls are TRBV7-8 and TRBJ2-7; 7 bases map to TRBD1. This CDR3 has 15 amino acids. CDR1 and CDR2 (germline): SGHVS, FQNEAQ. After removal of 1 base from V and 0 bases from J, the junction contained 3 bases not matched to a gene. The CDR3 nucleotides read TGTGCCAGCAGCTTAGGGGGGACAGCCTCCTACGAGCAGTACTTC. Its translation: CASSLGGTASYEQYF.

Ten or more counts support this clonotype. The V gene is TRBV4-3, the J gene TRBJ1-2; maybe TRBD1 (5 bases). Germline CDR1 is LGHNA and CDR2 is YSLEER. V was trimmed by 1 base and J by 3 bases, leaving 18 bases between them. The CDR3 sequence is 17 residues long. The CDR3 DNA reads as TGCGCCAGCAGCCAAGTGACAAAGGGGCTGGGTGACTATGGCTACACCTTC. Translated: CASSQVTKGLGDYGYTF.

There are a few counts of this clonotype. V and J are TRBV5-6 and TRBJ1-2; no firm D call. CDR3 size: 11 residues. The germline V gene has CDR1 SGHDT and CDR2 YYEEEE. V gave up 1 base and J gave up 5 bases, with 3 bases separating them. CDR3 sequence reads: CASSLQYGYTF. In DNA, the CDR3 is TGTGCCAGCAGCTTGCAGTATGGCTACACCTTC.

The CDR3 bases are TGTGCCTGGAGTACCCGACCCGGGAACACAGATACGCAGTATTTT. As protein: CAWSTRPGNTDTQYF. The J gene is TRBJ2-3, the V gene TRBV30; TRBD2 might be the D (5 bases). The germline V gene encodes CDR1 GTSNPN and CDR2 SVGIG (reference sequence). The CDR3 extends over 15 amino acids. V was shortened by 2 bases and J by 2 bases, with 14 bases between the two germline ends.

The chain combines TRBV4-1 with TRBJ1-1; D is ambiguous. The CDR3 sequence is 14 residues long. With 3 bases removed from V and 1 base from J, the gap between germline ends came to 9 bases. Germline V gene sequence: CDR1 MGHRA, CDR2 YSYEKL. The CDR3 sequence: CASSQPIANTEAFF. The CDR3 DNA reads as TGCGCCAGCAGCCAGCCCATAGCGAACACTGAAGCTTTCTTT.

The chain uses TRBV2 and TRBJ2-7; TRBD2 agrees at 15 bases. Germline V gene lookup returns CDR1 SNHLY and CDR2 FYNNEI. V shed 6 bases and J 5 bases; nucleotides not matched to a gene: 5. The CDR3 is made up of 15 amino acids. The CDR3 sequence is CASRRTSGGVHEQYF. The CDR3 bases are TGTGCCAGCAGGAGGACTAGCGGGGGGGTCCACGAGCAGTACTTC. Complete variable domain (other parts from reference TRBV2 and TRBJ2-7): EPEVTQTPSHQVTQMGQEVILRCVPISNHLYFYWYRQILGQKVEFLVSFYNNEISEKSEIFDDQFSVERPDGSNFTLKIRSTKLEDSAMYFCASRRTSGGVHEQYFGPGTRLTVT.

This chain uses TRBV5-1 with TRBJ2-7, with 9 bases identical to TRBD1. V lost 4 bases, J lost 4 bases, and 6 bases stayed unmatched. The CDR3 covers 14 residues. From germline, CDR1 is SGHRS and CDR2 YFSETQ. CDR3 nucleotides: TGCGCCAGCAGCGAGGGACAGGGCAAATACGAGCAGTACTTC. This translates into CASSEGQGKYEQYF.

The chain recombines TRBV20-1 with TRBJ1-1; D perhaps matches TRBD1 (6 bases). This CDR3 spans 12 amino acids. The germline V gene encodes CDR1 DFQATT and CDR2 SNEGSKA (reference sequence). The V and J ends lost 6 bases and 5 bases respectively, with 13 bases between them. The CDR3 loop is CSAKTGQTEAFF. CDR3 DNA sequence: TGCAGTGCAAAAACAGGGCAGACTGAAGCTTTCTTT.

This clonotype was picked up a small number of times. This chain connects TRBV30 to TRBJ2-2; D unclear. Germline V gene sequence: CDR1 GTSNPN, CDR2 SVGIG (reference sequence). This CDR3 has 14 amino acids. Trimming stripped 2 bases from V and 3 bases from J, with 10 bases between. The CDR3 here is CAWSTTIHTGELFF. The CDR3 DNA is TGTGCCTGGAGTACGACCATACACACCGGGGAGCTGTTTTTT.

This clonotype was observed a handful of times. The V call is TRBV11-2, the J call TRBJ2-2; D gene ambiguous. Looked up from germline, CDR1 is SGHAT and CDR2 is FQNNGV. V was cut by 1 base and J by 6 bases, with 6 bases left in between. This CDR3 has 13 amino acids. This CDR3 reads CASSLVRPGELFF. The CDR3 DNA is TGTGCCAGCAGCTTAGTTCGGCCCGGGGAGCTGTTTTTT.

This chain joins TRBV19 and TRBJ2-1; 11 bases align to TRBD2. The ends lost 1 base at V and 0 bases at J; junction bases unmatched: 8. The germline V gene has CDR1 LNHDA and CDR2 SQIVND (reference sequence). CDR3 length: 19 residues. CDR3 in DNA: TGTGCCAGTAGTATAGTGGAACTAGCGGGAGTTACCTCCTACAATGAGCAGTTCTTC. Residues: CASSIVELAGVTSYNEQFF. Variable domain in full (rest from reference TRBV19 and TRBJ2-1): DGGITQSPKYLFRKEGQNVTLSCEQNLNHDAMYWYRQDPGQGLRLIYYSQIVNDFQKGDIAEGYSVSREKKESFPLTVTSAQKNPTAFYLCASSIVELAGVTSYNEQFFGPGTRLTVL.

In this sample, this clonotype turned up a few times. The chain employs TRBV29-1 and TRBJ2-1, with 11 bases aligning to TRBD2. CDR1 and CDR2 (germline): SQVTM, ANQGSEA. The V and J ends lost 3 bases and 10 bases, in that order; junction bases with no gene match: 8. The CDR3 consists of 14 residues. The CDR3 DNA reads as TGCAGCGTTGAGGGACTAGCGGCCAAGGGGGAGCAGTTCTTC. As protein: CSVEGLAAKGEQFF.

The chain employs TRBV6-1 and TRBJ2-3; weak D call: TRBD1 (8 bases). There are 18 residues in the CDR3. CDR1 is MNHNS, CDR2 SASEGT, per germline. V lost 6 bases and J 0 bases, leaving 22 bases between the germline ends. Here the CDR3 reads CASSQTGGTGVSTDTQYF. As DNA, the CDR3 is TGTGCCAGCAGCCAAACCGGGGGGACAGGAGTTAGCACAGATACGCAGTATTTT.

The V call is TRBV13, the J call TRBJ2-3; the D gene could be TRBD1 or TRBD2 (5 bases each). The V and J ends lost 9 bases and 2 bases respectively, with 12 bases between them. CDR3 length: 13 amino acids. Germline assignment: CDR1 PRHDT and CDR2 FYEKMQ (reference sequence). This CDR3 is CASPGPPTDTQYF. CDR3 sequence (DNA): TGTGCCAGTCCGGGACCTCCCACAGATACGCAGTATTTT.

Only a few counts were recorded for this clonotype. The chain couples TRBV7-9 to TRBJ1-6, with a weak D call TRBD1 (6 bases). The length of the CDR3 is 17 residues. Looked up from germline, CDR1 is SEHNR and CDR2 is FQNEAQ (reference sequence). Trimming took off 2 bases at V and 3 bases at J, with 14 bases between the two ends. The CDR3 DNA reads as TGTGCCAGCAGCTTAATCGCAGGGGTGAGCTATAATTCACCCCTCCACTTT. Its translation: CASSLIAGVSYNSPLHF.

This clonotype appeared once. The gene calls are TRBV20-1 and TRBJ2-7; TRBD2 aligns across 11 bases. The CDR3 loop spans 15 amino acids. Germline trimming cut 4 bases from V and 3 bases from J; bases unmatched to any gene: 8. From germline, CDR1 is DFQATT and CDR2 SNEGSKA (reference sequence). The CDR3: CSATGQTSGVYEQYF. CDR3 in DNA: TGCAGTGCTACGGGCCAGACTAGCGGGGTCTACGAGCAGTACTTC.

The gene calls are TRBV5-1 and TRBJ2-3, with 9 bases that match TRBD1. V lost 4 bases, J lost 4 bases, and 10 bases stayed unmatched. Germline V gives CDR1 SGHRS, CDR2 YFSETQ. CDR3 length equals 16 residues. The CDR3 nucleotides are TGCGCCAGCAGCGTCCCTGGGGACAGGGTGGCAGATACGCAGTATTTT. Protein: CASSVPGDRVADTQYF.